This T cell receptor (beta chain) was obtained from a study of tumor and adjacent non-tumor tissue in lung cancer. Whole-study results and caveats: Tumor repertoires had a smaller top 100 clone share than normal lung.

The V gene lost 5 bases and the J gene lost 3 bases, with 17 bases spanning the gap. The germline gives CDR1 DFQATT, CDR2 SNEGSKA (reference sequence). The CDR3 runs to 14 residues. No cell sorting was done before RNA was extracted from the tissue. Distant lung tissue was collected more than 3 cm away from the tumor edge. The library came from three nested PCR rounds adapted from ARM-PCR protocols. TCRdb re-called the multiplex PCR reads through MiXCR, storing one row per CDR3 protein. Here the sample spans some 70,000 distinct CDR3 sequences, 65% to 75% being singletons. Concerning this clonotype itself: Its antigen is as yet unknown.

Sequences were obtained from distant non-tumor lung tissue. This TCR was sampled from a woman aged 45-60 years with non-small cell lung cancer. V is TRBV20-1 and J is TRBJ2-7; the D is unclear. The CDR3 here is CSAYREDTGYEQYF. The CDR3 DNA follows: TGCAGTGCTTACCGAGAAGACACGGGCTACGAGCAGTACTTC.